This TCR beta chain was captured in a study of T cells in localized non-small cell lung cancer. General study results and limits: A raised T cell density in blood coincided with lengthier overall survival. For the top 100 tumor clones, a median roughly 55 also appeared in adjacent lung. Sequencing covered just one tumor region, so heterogeneity cannot be ruled out.

Profiling relied on immunoSEQ multiplex PCR, and the TCRdb table lists in-frame clones only, not all of them. This table holds tens of thousands of clones, roughly 86% found once. With respect to this clone: No antigen is known for it.

The sample here was peripheral blood, taken before any cancer treatment. This clonotype was obtained from a man between 40 and 69 years old with stage I lung adenocarcinoma.

The DNA of the CDR3 is TGTGCCAGCAGCTTAAATGGCTGGGGATCGAACACTGAAGCTTTCTTT. This gives the protein CASSLNGWGSNTEAFF. The gene calls are TRBV7-3 and TRBJ1-1; the D is unclear. V lost 1 base, J lost 1 base, and 13 bases lay in between. This CDR3 is built from 16 residues. Germline assignment: CDR1 SGHTA and CDR2 FQGTGA.